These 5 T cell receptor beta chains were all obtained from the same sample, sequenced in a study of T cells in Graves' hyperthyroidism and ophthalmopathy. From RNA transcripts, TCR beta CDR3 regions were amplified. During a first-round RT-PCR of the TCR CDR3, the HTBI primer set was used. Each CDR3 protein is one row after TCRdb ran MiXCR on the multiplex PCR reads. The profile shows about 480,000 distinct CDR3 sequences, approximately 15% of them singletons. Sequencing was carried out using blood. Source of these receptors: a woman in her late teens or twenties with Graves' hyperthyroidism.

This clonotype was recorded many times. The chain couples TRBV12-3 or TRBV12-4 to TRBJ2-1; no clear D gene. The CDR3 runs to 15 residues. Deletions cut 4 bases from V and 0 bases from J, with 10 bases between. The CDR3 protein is CASSSDVGSYNEQFF. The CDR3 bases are TGTGCCAGCAGTTCGGACGTCGGCTCCTACAATGAGCAGTTCTTC.

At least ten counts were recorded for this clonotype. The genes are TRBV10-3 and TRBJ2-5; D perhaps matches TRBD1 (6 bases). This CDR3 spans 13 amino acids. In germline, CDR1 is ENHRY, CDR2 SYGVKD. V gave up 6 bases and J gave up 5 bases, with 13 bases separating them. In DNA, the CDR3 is TGTGCCATCAGAGGACAGCTAGGGGAGACCCAGTACTTC. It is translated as CAIRGQLGETQYF.

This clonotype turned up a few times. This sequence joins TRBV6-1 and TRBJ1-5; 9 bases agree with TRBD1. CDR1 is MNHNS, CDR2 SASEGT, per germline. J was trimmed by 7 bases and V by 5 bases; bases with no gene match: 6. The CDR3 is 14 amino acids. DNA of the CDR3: TGTGCCAGCAGTTTCCGGGACAGGGCCCAGCCCCAGCATTTT. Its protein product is CASSFRDRAQPQHF.

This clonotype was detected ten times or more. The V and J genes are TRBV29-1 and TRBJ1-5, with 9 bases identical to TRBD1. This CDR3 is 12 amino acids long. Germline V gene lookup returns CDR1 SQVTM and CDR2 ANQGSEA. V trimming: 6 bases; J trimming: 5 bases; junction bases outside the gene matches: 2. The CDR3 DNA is TGCAGCGTCAGGACAGGGGATCAGCCCCAGCATTTT. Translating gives CSVRTGDQPQHF.

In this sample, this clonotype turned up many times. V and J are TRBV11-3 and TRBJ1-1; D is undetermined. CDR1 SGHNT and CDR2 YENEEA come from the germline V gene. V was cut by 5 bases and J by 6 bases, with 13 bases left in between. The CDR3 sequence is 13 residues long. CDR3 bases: TGTGCCAGCAGCCGCGTTAAGGCCTCTGAAGCTTTCTTT. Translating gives CASSRVKASEAFF.